This T cell receptor (beta chain) was observed in a study of T cell clonality in common variable immunodeficiency. There are many counts of this clone. Coverage ceases 3 residues before the CDR3 finishes, and the germline J gene fills in the end. Data came from immunoSEQ multiplex PCR; TCRdb stores just in-frame clones and leaves some out. Sampling found over 30,000 clones, none seen once. Both groups were predominantly of Caucasian heritage. V was clipped by 2 bases and J by 4 bases; unmatched bases: 6. From germline, CDR1 is SGDLS and CDR2 YYNGEE. The CDR3 is 15 amino acids. Material for sequencing was peripheral blood mononuclear cells. This TCR derives from a person aged 18 to 75 in good health. The rearrangement uses TRBV9 and TRBJ1-3; 7 bases align to TRBD1. The covered CDR3 bases are TGTGCCAGCAGCGTTGAGGGGGCGGAAGGAAACACC. This translates into CASSVEGAEGNT. The full CDR3 reads CASSVEGAEGNTIYF.